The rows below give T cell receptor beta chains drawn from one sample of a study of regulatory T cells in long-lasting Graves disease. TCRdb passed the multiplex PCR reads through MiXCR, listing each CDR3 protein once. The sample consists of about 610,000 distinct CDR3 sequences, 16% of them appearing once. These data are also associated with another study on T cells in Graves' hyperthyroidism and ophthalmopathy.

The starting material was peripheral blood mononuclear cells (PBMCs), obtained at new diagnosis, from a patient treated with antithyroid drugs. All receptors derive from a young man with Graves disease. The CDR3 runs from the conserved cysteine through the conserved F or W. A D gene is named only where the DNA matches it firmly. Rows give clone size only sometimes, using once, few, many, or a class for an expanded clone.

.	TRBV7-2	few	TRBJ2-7	TGTGCCAGCAGCCCCGGCCCAGGGCCCTACGAGCAGTACTTC	CASSPGPGPYEQYF
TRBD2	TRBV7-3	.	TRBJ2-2	TGTGCCAGCAGCTTAAGTGGACTAGCTGGCACCGGGGAGCTGTTTTTT	CASSLSGLAGTGELFF
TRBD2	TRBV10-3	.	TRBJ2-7	TGTGCCATCAAGAGCGCGGGAGCCAAATCCGACGAGCAGTACTTC	CAIKSAGAKSDEQYF
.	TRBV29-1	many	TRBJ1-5	TGCAGCGTTGCAGGACAAAGAGATCAGCCCCAGCATTTT	CSVAGQRDQPQHF
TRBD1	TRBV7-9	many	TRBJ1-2	TGTGCCAGCAGCCGGGACAGGGTGTCTGCGAACTATGGCTACACCTTC	CASSRDRVSANYGYTF
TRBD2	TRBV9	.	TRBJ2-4	TGTGCCAGCAGCCCGCAGCGGGAGGGCATTCAGTACTTC	CASSPQREGIQYF
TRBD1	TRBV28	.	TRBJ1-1	TGTGCCAGCAGAAGACAGGGGAGGAACACTGAAGCTTTCTTT	CASRRQGRNTEAFF
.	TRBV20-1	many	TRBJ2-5	TGCAGTGCCCCGGGGAAAGAGACCCAGTACTTC	CSAPGKETQYF
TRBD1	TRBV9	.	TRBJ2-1	TGTGCCAGCAGCGCATGGGACAGCTACAACAATGAGCAGTTCTTC	CASSAWDSYNNEQFF
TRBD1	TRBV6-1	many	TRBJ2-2	TGTGCCAGCAGTACCGGACAGGGGGAATGGAACACCGGGGAGCTGTTTTTT	CASSTGQGEWNTGELFF
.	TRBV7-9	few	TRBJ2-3	TGTGCCAGCAGCTTGGCAGGGGAGGTAGATACGCAGTATTTT	CASSLAGEVDTQYF
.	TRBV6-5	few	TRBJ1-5	TGTGCCAGCAGTTACTCGGACATCTCGGGTCAGCCCCAGCATTTT	CASSYSDISGQPQHF
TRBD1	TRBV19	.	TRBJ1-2	TGTGCCAGTAGTATGAGGGACAGATACTATGGCTACACCTTC	CASSMRDRYYGYTF
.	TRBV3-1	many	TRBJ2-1	TGTGCCAGCAGCCAAGATACGGGACTCCCCTCCTACAATGAGCAGTTCTTC	CASSQDTGLPSYNEQFF
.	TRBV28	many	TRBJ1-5	TGTGCCAGCAGCCCGGACCTCAATCAGCCCCAGCATTTT	CASSPDLNQPQHF
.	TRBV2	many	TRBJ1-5	TGTGCCAGCGCGGGAAGGGGGGTCGACAATCAGCCCCAGCATTTT	CASAGRGVDNQPQHF
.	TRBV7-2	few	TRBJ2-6	TGTGCCAGCAGCTACTGGTCGCCTAGCTCTGGGGCCAACGTCCTGACTTTC	CASSYWSPSSGANVLTF
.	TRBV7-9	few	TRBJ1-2	TGTGCCAGCAGCTTAGCGCAGAATAACTATGGCTACACCTTC	CASSLAQNNYGYTF
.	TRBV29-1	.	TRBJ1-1	TGCAGCGTTTTAGATGCACCAGAAGCTTTCTTT	CSVLDAPEAFF
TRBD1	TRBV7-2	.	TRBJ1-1	TGTGCCAGCAGCGACCTAGGGACAGGGTTGAACACTGAAGCTTTCTTT	CASSDLGTGLNTEAFF
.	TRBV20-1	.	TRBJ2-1	TGCAGTGCTCTAGGGAGAGGATCCTACAATGAGCAGTTCTTC	CSALGRGSYNEQFF
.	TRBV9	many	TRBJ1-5	TGCGCCAGCAGTGTTGGGAGCAATCAGCCCCAGCATTTT	CASSVGSNQPQHF
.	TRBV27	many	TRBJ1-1	TGTGCCAGCAGTTCAAGTACAGGTGAAGCTTTCTTT	CASSSSTGEAFF
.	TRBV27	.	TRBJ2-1	TGTGCCAGCAGTTTATCCTCCCCCCTAGCGCGGGAGCAGTTCTTC	CASSLSSPLAREQFF
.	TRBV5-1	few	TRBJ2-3	TGCGCCAGCAGCGATCCCGGGAGTCCCACAGATACGCGGTATTTT	CASSDPGSPTDTRYF
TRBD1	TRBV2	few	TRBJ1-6	TGTGCCAGCACCCAAGGGTGGCAGGGGGATAGCTCCTATAATTCACCCCTCCACTTT	CASTQGWQGDSSYNSPLHF
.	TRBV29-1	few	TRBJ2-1	TGCAGCGTTGAAGATCGGGCTGGAGGGCTCTCCTACAATGAGCAGTTCTTC	CSVEDRAGGLSYNEQFF
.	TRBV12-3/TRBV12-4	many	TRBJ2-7	TGTGCCAGCAGGCCAGGGGAAAGGCACGAGCAGTACTTC	CASRPGERHEQYF
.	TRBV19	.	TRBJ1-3	TGTGCCTCCGGAACACAGTCGGGAAACACCATATATTTT	CASGTQSGNTIYF
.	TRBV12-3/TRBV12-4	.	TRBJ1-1	TGCGCCAGCAGCCAAGGGCCCGGGCAGCCGATGAGTATAGTGAACACTGAAGCTTTCTTT	CASSQGPGQPMSIVNTEAFF
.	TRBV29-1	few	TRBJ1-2	TGCAGCGTTGAACCGGGGTACAACTATGGCTACACCTTC	CSVEPGYNYGYTF
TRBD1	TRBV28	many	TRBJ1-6	TGTGCCAGCAGGTATAGAGACAGGGGGTTAATTTGGAATTCACCCCTCCACTTT	CASRYRDRGLIWNSPLHF
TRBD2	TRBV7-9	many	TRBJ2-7	TGTGCCAGCAGCCTAAGCGGGAGAACCTACGAGCAGTACTTC	CASSLSGRTYEQYF
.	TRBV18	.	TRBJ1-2	TGTGCCAGCTCACCGTCTGGGACGGCAGTGAGGGGCTACACCTTC	CASSPSGTAVRGYTF
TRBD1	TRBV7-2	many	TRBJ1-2	TGTGCCAGCAGCTTTACAGGGGGCGCCGGCTATGGCTACACCTTC	CASSFTGGAGYGYTF
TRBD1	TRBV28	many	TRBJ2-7	TGTGCCAGCAGTTTACCTAATACCGGGACAGCTTCCTACGAGCAGTACTTC	CASSLPNTGTASYEQYF
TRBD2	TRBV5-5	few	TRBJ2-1	TGTGCCAGCAGCTTCCTACTAGCGGGAGGGCCGGTGGATGAGCAGTTCTTC	CASSFLLAGGPVDEQFF
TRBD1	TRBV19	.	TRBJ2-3	TGTGCCAGTAGGTCCTCTGGGACAGGGTACATTGGCGCAGATACGCAGTATTTT	CASRSSGTGYIGADTQYF
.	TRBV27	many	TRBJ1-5	TGTGCCAGCAGTGGACAGTTCTACAGCAATCAGCCCCAGCATTTT	CASSGQFYSNQPQHF
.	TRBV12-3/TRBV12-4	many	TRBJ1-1	TGTGCCAGCATCCCAACCGGACCGGGCGAAGCTTTCTTT	CASIPTGPGEAFF
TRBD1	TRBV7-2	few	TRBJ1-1	TGTGCCAGCAGCTCGATTGGAACTAACAGGGGGCTCTGGGCTTTCTTT	CASSSIGTNRGLWAFF
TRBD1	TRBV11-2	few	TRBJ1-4	TGTGCCAGCAGCTTAAGGACAGGGGGGACTAATGAAAAACTGTTTTTT	CASSLRTGGTNEKLFF
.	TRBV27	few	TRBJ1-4	TGTGCCAGCAGAACCGCCAGGGCAGCAACTAATGAAAAACTGTTTTTT	CASRTARAATNEKLFF